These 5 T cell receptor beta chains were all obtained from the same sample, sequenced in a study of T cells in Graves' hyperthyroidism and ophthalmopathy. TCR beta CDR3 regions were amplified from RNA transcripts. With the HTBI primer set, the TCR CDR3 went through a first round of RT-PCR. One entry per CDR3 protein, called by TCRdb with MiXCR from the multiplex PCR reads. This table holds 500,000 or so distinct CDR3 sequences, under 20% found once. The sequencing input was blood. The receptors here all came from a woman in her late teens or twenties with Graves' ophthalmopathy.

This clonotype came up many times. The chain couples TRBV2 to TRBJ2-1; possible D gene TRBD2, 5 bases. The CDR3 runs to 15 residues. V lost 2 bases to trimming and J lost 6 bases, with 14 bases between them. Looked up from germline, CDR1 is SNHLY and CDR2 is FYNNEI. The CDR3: CASSERLASTNEQFF. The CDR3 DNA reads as TGTGCCAGCAGTGAAAGGCTAGCCAGTACCAATGAGCAGTTCTTC.

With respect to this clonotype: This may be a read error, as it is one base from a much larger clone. The CDR3, as DNA: TGCAGTGCTAGAGATACGAGAGGGGCTGGCGACGAGCAGTTCTTC. This sequence encodes CSARDTRGAGDEQFF. The V call is TRBV20-1, the J call TRBJ2-1; possibly TRBD1 or TRBD2 for D (5 bases each). Per germline, CDR1 DFQATT and CDR2 SNEGSKA (reference sequence). The CDR3 extends over 15 amino acids. Trimming left V 0 bases short and J 10 bases short, with 19 bases between.

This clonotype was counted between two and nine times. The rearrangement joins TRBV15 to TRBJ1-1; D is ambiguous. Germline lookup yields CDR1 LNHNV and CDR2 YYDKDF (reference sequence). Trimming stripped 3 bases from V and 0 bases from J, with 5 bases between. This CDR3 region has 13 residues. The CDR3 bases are TGTGCCACCAGCAGGCCGGTGAACACTGAAGCTTTCTTT. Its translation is CATSRPVNTEAFF. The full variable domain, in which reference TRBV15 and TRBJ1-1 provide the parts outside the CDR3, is DAMVIQNPRYQVTQFGKPVTLSCSQTLNHNVMYWYQQKSSQAPKLLFHYYDKDFNNEADTPDNFQSRRPNTSFCFLDIRSPGLGDTAMYLCATSRPVNTEAFFGQGTRLTVV.

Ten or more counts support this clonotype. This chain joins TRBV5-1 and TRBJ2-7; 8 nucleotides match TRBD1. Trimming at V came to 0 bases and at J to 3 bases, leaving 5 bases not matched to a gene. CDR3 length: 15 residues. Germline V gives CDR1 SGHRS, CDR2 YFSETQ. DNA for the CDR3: TGCGCCAGCAGCTTGGTAGCAGGGGGCAACTACGAGCAGTACTTC. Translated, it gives CASSLVAGGNYEQYF.

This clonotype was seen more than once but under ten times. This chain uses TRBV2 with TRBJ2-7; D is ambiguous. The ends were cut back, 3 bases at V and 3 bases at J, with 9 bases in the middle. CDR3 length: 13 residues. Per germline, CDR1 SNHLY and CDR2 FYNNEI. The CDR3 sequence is CASSESGFYEQYF. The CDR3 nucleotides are TGTGCCAGCAGTGAGAGTGGCTTCTACGAGCAGTACTTC.